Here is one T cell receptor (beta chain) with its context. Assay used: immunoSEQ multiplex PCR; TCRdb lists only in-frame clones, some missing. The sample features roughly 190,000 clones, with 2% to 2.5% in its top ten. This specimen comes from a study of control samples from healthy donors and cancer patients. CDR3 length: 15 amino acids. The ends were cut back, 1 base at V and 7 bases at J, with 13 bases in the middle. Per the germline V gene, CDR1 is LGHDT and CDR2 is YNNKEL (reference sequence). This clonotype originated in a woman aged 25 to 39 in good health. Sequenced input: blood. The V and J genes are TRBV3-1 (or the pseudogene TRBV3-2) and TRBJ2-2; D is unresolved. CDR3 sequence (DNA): TGTGCCAGCAGCCAAGGACCCATCCCGGACGGGGAGCTGTTTTTT. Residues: CASSQGPIPDGELFF.